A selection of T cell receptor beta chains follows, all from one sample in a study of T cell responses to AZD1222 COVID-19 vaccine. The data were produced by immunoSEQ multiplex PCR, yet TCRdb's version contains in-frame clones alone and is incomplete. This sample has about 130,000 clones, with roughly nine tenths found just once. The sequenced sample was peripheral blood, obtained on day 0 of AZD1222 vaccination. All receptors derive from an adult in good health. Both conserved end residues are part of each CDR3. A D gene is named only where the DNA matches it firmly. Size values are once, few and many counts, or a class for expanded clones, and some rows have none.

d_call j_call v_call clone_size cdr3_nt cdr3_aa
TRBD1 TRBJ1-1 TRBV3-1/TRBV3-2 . TGTGCCAGCAGCCCGGGGACAGGGGGTGAAGCTTTCTTT CASSPGTGGEAFF
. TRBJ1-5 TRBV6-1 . TGTGCCAGCAGTGAAGTCAGGGGCAATCAGCCCCAGCATTTT CASSEVRGNQPQHF
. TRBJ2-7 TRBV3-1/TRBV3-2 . TGTGCCAGCAGCCAAGATTCGAGCAGGGCCTCCTACGAGCAGTACTTC CASSQDSSRASYEQYF
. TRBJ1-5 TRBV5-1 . TGCGCCAGCAGCTTGGAACCGAATCAGCCCCAGCATTTT CASSLEPNQPQHF
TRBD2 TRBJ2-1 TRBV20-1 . TGCAGTGGATCAATAGCGGGTGAGCAGTTCTTC CSGSIAGEQFF
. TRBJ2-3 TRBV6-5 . TGTGCCAGCAGTTATTCCGGGAAGACGTCCACAGATACGCAGTATTTT CASSYSGKTSTDTQYF
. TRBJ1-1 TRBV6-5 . TGTGCCAGCAGCCGTACTGAAGCTTTCTTT CASSRTEAFF
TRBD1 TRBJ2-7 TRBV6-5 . TGTGCCAGCGGGACAGGGGACTACGAGCAGTACTTC CASGTGDYEQYF
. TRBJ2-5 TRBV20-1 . TGCAGTGCTGACAGGGAGACCCAGTACTTC CSADRETQYF
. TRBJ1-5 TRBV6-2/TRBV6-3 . TGTGCCAGCACTTACAGGACCTTGGCCGATCAGCCCCAGCATTTT CASTYRTLADQPQHF
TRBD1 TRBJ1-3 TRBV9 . TGTGCCAGCACCACAAGCCAAACAGGGGCTGGAAACACCATATATTTT CASTTSQTGAGNTIYF
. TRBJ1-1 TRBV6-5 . TGTGCCAGCAGACCTGAGGGATCGAACACTGAAGCTTTCTTT CASRPEGSNTEAFF
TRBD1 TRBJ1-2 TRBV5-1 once TGCGCCAGCAGCTTGGCCGCCCAGGGGGGTCCCGCTGGCTACACCTTC CASSLAAQGGPAGYTF
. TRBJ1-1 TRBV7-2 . TGTGCCAGCAGCCCTAAAGGACGTTTGGTGAACACTGAAGCTTTCTTT CASSPKGRLVNTEAFF
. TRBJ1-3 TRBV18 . TGTGCCAGCTCACCCGAAAGGGTTGGAAACACCATATATTTT CASSPERVGNTIYF
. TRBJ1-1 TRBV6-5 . TGTGCCAGCAGTTACCCAACTACTGAAGCTTTCTTT CASSYPTTEAFF
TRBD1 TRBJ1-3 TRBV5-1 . TGCGCCAGCAGCTTCGACAGGGCGGGTGGAAACACCATATATTTT CASSFDRAGGNTIYF
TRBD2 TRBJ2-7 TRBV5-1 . TGCGCCAGCAATTCCGGGGGGAACTCCTACGAGCAGTACTTC CASNSGGNSYEQYF
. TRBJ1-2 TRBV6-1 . TGTGCCAGCAGTGAAAGAGAATTATATGGCTACACCTTC CASSERELYGYTF
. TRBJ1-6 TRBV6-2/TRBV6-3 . TGTGCCAGCAGTTACGGCGGGACCGCTAATAATTCACCCCTCCACTTT CASSYGGTANNSPLHF
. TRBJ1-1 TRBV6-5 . TGTGCCAGCAGACTCCTGGTAGGGAACACTGAAGCTTTCTTT CASRLLVGNTEAFF
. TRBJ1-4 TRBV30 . TGTGCCGCCCTGACTGATAATGAAAAACTGTTTTTT CAALTDNEKLFF
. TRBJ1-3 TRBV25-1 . TGTGCCGGGGGCTCTGGAAACACCATATATTTT CAGGSGNTIYF
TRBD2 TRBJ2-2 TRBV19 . TGTGCCAGTGGCCGACTAGCGGGTTCCACCGGGGAGCTGTTTTTT CASGRLAGSTGELFF
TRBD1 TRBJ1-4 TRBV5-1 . TGCGCCAGCAGCTTGGCGACAGGGCCCCAAGAAAAACTGTTTTTT CASSLATGPQEKLFF
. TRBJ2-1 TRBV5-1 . TGCGCCAGCAGCACCGACAGTTACAATGAGCAGTTCTTC CASSTDSYNEQFF
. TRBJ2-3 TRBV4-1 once TGCGCCAGCAGCCAGCTCCCGTTAGATACGCAGTATTTT CASSQLPLDTQYF
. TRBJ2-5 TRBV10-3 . TGTGCCATCAGTGAAGGCTACCAAGAGACCCAGTACTTC CAISEGYQETQYF
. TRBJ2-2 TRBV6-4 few TGTGCCAGCAGTACGGGGAACACCGGGGAGCTGTTTTTT CASSTGNTGELFF
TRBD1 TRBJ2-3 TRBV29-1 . TGCAGCGTCAGCCCCGGGACAGGGGGTTCAGATACGCAGTATTTT CSVSPGTGGSDTQYF
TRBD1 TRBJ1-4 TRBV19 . TGTGCCAGTAGTATAGGCCGGGACAGCCGGAAGAAACTGTTTTTT CASSIGRDSRKKLFF
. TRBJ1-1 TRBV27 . TGTGCCAGCAGGTCGGGAGGGACGAACACTGAAGCTTTCTTT CASRSGGTNTEAFF
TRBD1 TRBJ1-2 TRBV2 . TGTGCCAGCAGTGAACAGGGGGCGAGCGGCTACACCTTC CASSEQGASGYTF
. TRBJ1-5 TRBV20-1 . TGCAGTGCTAGTACGGGAAACCAGCCCCAGCATTTT CSASTGNQPQHF
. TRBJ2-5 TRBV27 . TGTGCCAGCAGTCCCGAACAGGGTTCAGGGGAGACCCAGTACTTC CASSPEQGSGETQYF
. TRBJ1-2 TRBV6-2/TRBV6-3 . TGTGCCAGCAGTTCCATTTGGCAGCAATATGGCTACACCTTC CASSSIWQQYGYTF
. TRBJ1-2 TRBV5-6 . TGTGCCAGCAGCCCCCAGGCGGTAACTAACTATGGCTACACCTTC CASSPQAVTNYGYTF
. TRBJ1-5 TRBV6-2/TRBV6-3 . TGTGCCAGCAGTTCTACAGGTTATCAGGGTCCGGAGCCCCAGCATTTT CASSSTGYQGPEPQHF
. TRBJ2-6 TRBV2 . TGTGCCAGCAGTGAAGCGACGTCTTCCAACGTCCTGACTTTC CASSEATSSNVLTF
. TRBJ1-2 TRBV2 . TGTGCCAGCAGTGAGTTGGGTAACGTCTATGGCTACACCTTC CASSELGNVYGYTF
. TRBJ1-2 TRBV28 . TGTGCCAGCAGCCTTCACATATCCTATGGCTACACCTTC CASSLHISYGYTF
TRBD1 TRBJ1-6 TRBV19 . TGTGCCTCCCAAGGTGGGGACAGGAGCTCCTATAATTCACCCCTCCACTTT CASQGGDRSSYNSPLHF